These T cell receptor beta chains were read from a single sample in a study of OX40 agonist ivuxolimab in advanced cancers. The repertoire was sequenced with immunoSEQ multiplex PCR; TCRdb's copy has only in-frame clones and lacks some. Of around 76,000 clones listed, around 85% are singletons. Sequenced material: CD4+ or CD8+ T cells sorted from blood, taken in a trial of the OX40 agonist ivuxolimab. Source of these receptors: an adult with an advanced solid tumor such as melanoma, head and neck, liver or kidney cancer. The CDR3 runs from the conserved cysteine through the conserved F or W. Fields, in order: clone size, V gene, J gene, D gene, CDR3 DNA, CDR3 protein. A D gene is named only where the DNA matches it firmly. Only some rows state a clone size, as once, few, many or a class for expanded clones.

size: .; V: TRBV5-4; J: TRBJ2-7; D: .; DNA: TGTGCCAGCAGCGTGTCCGGGACCGCAAGCTCCTACGAGCAGTACTTC; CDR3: CASSVSGTASSYEQYF
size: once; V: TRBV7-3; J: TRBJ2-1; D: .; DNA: TGTGCCAGCAGCTTATCCCCTCGTGGTGGTGAGCAGTTCTTC; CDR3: CASSLSPRGGEQFF
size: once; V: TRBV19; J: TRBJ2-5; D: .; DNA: TGTGCCAGTAGTAAACTCCGCCAAGAGACCCAGTACTTC; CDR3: CASSKLRQETQYF
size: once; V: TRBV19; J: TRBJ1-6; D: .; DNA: TGTGCCAGTAGTACCGCACCCGGGGCATGGGGATCGAAGGATTCACCCCTCCACTTT; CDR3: CASSTAPGAWGSKDSPLHF
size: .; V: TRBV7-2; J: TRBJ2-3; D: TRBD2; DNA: TGTGCCAGCAGCTTAGCGGGGGGGGGATACCAGCAGTATTTT; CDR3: CASSLAGGGYQQYF
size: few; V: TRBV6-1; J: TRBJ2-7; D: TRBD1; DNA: TGTGCCAGCAGATTTACCAGGGGGTCCTACGAGCAGTACTTC; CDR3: CASRFTRGSYEQYF
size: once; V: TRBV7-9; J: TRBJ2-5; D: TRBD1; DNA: TGTGCCAGCAGCCTGGGGGACAGGGGGCTCTGGGAGACCCAGTACTTC; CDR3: CASSLGDRGLWETQYF
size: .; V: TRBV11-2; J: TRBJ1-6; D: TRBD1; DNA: TGTGCCAGCAGCTTACGACAGGGGGTAGGATCACCCCTCCACTTT; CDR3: CASSLRQGVGSPLHF
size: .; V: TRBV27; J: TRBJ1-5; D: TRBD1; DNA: TGTGCCAGCAGCCAGGGGGCTAGGAGCAATCAGCCCCAGCATTTT; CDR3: CASSQGARSNQPQHF
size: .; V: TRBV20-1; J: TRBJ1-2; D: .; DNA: TGCAGTGCCCCCGTCCCAGGTGGCTACACCTTC; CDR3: CSAPVPGGYTF
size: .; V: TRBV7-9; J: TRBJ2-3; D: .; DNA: TGTGCCAGCAGCTTAGGGCCGGTCGGTTTCACAGATACGCAGTATTTT; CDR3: CASSLGPVGFTDTQYF
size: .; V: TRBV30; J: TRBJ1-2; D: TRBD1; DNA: TGTGCCTGGAGTGAGCTCGGGACAGGGCGAGGCTACACCTTC; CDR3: CAWSELGTGRGYTF
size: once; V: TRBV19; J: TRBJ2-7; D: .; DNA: TGTGCCAGTAGTACCCCCCAGAAGCAGTACTTC; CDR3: CASSTPQKQYF
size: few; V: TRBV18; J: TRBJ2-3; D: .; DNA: TGTGCCAGCTCACCCCCTACCGGGCAGGGGGATACGCAGTATTTT; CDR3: CASSPPTGQGDTQYF
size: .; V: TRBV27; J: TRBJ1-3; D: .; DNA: TGTGCCAGCAGTCCCACCCCGGGAGACTCTGGAAACACCATATATTTT; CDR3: CASSPTPGDSGNTIYF
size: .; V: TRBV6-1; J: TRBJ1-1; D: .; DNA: TGTGCCTGCAGGGAGTGGGACACTGAAGCTTTCTTT; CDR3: CACREWDTEAFF
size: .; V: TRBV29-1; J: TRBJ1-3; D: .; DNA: TGCAGCGTCCAGGATGTCTCTGGAAACACCATATATTTT; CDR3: CSVQDVSGNTIYF
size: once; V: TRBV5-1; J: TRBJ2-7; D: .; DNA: TGCGCCAGCAGCTTGGCCGCGGGGCCAAATTACGAGCAGTACTTC; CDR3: CASSLAAGPNYEQYF
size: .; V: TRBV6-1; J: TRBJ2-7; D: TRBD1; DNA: TGTGCCAGCAGTGATACAGGGGGCACCAACGAGCAGTACTTC; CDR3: CASSDTGGTNEQYF
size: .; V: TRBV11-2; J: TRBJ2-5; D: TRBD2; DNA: TGTGCCAGCAGCGAGGATACTAGCGGGGGTCGCCCGCGTGAGACCCAGTACTTC; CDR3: CASSEDTSGGRPRETQYF
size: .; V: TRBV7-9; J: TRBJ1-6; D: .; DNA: TGTGCCAGCAGCCCAGCCGGGACCCTGGGTTCACCCCTCCACTTT; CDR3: CASSPAGTLGSPLHF
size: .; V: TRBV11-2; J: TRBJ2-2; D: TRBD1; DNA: TGTGCCAGCAGCTTGGGACAGAGCACCGGGGAGCTGTTTTTT; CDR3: CASSLGQSTGELFF
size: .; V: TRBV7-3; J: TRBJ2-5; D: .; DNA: TGTGCCAGCAGCCCGGGACCTCAAGAGACCCAGTACTTC; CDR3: CASSPGPQETQYF
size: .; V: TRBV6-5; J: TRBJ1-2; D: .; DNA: TGTGCCAGCAGTTATATAGGGACCCATGGCTACACCTTC; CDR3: CASSYIGTHGYTF
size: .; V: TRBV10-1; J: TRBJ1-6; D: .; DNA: TGCGCCAGCAGTCAACAGCGTCGGGATTCACCCCTCCACTTT; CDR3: CASSQQRRDSPLHF
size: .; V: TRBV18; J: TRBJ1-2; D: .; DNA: TGTGCCAGCTCACCAGAGGCAGGGGATGGCTACACCTTC; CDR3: CASSPEAGDGYTF
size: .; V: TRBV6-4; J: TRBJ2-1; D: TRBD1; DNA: TGTGCCAGCAGTGAGGCAACAGGGGGCAGGCAGTTCTTC; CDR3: CASSEATGGRQFF
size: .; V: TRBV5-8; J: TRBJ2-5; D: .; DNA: TGTGCCAGCAGCTTCAGCGGGCCGTACGAGACCCAGTACTTC; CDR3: CASSFSGPYETQYF
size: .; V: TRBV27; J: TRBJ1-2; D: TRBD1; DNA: TGTGCCAGCAGTACGCGGACAGGGGGCGCGGAGGGCTACACCTTC; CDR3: CASSTRTGGAEGYTF
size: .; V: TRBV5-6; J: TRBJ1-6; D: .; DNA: TGTGCCAGCAGCTTGCTCGGGACTGACTCTGGTTCACCCCTCCACTTT; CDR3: CASSLLGTDSGSPLHF